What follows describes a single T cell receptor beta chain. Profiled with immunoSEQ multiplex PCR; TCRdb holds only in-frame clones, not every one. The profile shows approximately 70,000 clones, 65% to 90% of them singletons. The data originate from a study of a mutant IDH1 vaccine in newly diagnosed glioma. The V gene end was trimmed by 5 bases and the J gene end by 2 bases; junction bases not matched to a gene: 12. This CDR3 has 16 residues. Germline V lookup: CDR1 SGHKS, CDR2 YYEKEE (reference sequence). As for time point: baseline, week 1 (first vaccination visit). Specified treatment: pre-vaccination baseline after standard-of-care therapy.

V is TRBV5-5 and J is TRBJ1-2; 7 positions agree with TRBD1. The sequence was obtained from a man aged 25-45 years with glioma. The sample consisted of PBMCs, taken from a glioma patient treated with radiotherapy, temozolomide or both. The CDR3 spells CASSPQQGLPNYGYTF. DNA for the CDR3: TGTGCCAGCAGTCCTCAACAGGGGTTACCAAACTATGGCTACACCTTC. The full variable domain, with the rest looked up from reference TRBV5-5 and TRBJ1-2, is DAGVTQSPTHLIKTRGQQVTLRCSPISGHKSVSWYQQVLGQGPQFIFQYYEKEERGRGNFPDRFSARQFPNYSSELNVNALLLGDSALYLCASSPQQGLPNYGYTFGSGTRLTVV.